The 22 T cell receptor beta chains given below trace back to one sample, sequenced in a study of CD8 T cells in Susac syndrome. The RNA, about 0.45 to 1 ug, was put through reverse transcription using random hexamers. TCRdb reprocessed the immunoSEQ multiplex PCR reads with MiXCR, giving one entry per CDR3 protein. The sample lists roughly 400,000 distinct CDR3 sequences; around 85% were seen once. The sequencing sample was made of CD8+ T cells from PBMCs. The receptors shown here come from a human donor with multiple sclerosis.

V is TRBV7-8 and J is TRBJ2-1; D is unclear. The CDR3 loop spans 13 amino acids. The germline gives CDR1 SGHVS, CDR2 FQNEAQ. V was trimmed by 8 bases and J by 6 bases, leaving 14 bases between them. The CDR3 loop is CASLLAPTNEQFF. The CDR3 DNA reads as TGTGCCAGCCTCCTCGCGCCTACCAATGAGCAGTTCTTC.

The V and J genes are TRBV4-1 and TRBJ1-1; a possible D gene is TRBD1 (6 bases). Deletions cut 3 bases from V and 6 bases from J, with 14 bases between. The CDR3 is made up of 14 amino acids. Germline V gene sequence: CDR1 MGHRA, CDR2 YSYEKL. The CDR3, as DNA: TGCGCCAGCAGCCACCAAACAGGGCAAGCTGAAGCTTTCTTT. Protein: CASSHQTGQAEAFF.

The J gene is TRBJ2-1, the V gene TRBV27; 7 bases line up with TRBD1. From germline, CDR1 is MNHEY and CDR2 SMNVEV (reference sequence). This CDR3 spans 15 amino acids. J lost 4 bases, V lost 2 bases, and 5 bases had no gene match. CDR3 in DNA: TGTGCCAGCAGTTTAATCTTGGGACAGTACAATGAGCAGTTCTTC. Encoded protein: CASSLILGQYNEQFF.

This clonotype was recorded a few times. The gene calls are TRBV11-2 and TRBJ1-5; 9 bases agree with TRBD1. The CDR3 runs 17 residues. Germline V gives CDR1 SGHAT, CDR2 FQNNGV. The V segment lost 4 bases and the J segment 5 bases; nucleotides outside the gene matches: 12. The CDR3 sequence is CASSSVATGGYHQPQHF. CDR3 in DNA: TGTGCCAGCAGCTCAGTCGCGACAGGGGGTTATCATCAGCCCCAGCATTTT.

The rearrangement uses TRBV4-1 and TRBJ1-1, with D perhaps TRBD1 (5 bases). The V end lost 3 bases, the J end lost 1 base, and 12 bases lay between the germline ends. Germline values: CDR1 MGHRA, CDR2 YSYEKL. This CDR3 contains 15 residues. The CDR3 DNA reads TGCGCCAGCAGCCACCTGTTGACAGCGAACACTGAAGCTTTCTTT. Translation: CASSHLLTANTEAFF.

The chain is built from TRBV2 and TRBJ2-7, with D possibly matching TRBD1 (6 bases). Deletions cut 3 bases from V and 3 bases from J, with 15 bases between. The CDR3 consists of 15 residues. Germline CDR1 SNHLY, CDR2 FYNNEI. CDR3: CASSDRQGPLYEQYF. The DNA of the CDR3 is TGTGCCAGCAGTGACAGGCAGGGGCCCCTCTACGAGCAGTACTTC.

The V call is TRBV7-2, the J call TRBJ2-7; D is possibly TRBD2 (5 bases). Germline CDR1 is SGHTA and CDR2 is FQGNSA. The ends were cut back, 5 bases at V and 3 bases at J, with 23 bases in the middle. This CDR3 spans 17 amino acids. CDR3 nucleotide sequence: TGTGCCAGCAGCCCTGTAGGTCATGTCGGAGGATTCTACGAGCAGTACTTC. Translated, it gives CASSPVGHVGGFYEQYF.

The V gene is TRBV25-1, the J gene TRBJ2-2; unclear D gene. CDR3 length equals 14 residues. Germline CDR1 MGHDK, CDR2 SYGVNS. Trimming removed 1 base from V and 7 bases from J, with 10 bases in between. The CDR3 region is CASSESVGFGELFF. As DNA, the CDR3 is TGTGCCAGCAGTGAATCTGTGGGCTTCGGGGAGCTGTTTTTT.

The chain is built from TRBV12-3 or TRBV12-4 and TRBJ2-1, with no clear D. This CDR3 region has 12 residues. V dropped 7 bases and J dropped 10 bases, with 14 bases sitting between them. Here the CDR3 DNA reads TGTGCCAGCACCCTTGGGGTGATAGAGCAGTTCTTC. Amino acids: CASTLGVIEQFF.

The V call is TRBV28, the J call TRBJ2-7; D might be TRBD2 (5 bases). The V end lost 1 base, the J end lost 7 bases, and 14 bases lay between the germline ends. CDR3 length: 14 residues. CDR1 and CDR2 (germline): MDHEN, SYDVKM. The CDR3 DNA follows: TGTGCCAGCAGTTTATTGGCAGGAGCGGAAGAGCAGTACTTC. Translating gives CASSLLAGAEEQYF.

The genes are TRBV30 and TRBJ2-7; 13 bases are a match to TRBD2. With 3 bases clipped from V and 5 bases from J, the junction kept 4 bases outside the gene matches. The germline gives CDR1 GTSNPN, CDR2 SVGIG (reference sequence). The CDR3 is 14 amino acids. CDR3 sequence (DNA): TGTGCCTGGAGGGGGACTAGCGGGATTCACGAGCAGTACTTC. Protein: CAWRGTSGIHEQYF.

This clonotype was seen a few times. This chain uses TRBV18 with TRBJ2-7; tentative D call: TRBD2 (7 bases). The CDR3 loop spans 14 amino acids. CDR1 and CDR2 from the germline V gene are KGHSH and LQKENI. V was trimmed by 3 bases and J by 5 bases, leaving 14 bases between them. The CDR3 DNA follows: TGTGCCAGCTCACCTCTCGGGGGGCCGGACGAGCAGTACTTC. Protein sequence: CASSPLGGPDEQYF.

The rearrangement uses TRBV3-1 and TRBJ2-1; D is perhaps TRBD1 (5 bases). The germline gives CDR1 LGHDT, CDR2 YNNKEL (reference sequence). The CDR3 sequence is 15 residues long. Trimming took off 0 bases at V and 8 bases at J, with 14 bases between the two ends. CDR3 sequence: CASSQDGRATDEQFF. The CDR3 DNA reads as TGTGCCAGCAGCCAAGATGGCAGGGCCACGGATGAGCAGTTCTTC.

The CDR3 bases are TGTGCCAGCAGCGTATTTCCTCTGTCAGGGCCTACCTACGAGCAGTACTTC. It translates to CASSVFPLSGPTYEQYF. The J gene is TRBJ2-7, the V gene TRBV9; D perhaps matches TRBD1 (5 bases). V lost 1 base, J lost 2 bases, and 19 bases lay in between. The CDR3 runs to 17 residues. Germline V gene sequence: CDR1 SGDLS, CDR2 YYNGEE.

This sequence joins TRBV13 and TRBJ2-1; 8 nucleotides align to TRBD1. CDR3 length equals 14 residues. CDR1 is PRHDT, CDR2 FYEKMQ, per germline (reference sequence). The V and J ends lost 1 base and 9 bases, in that order; junction bases with no gene match: 5. CDR3 DNA: TGTGCCAGCAGCTTAGAGACAGGGGTAGGTGAGCAGTTCTTC. It translates to CASSLETGVGEQFF.

The chain combines TRBV4-1 with TRBJ2-2; D gene unclear. The V gene lost 0 bases and the J gene lost 6 bases, with 8 bases spanning the gap. Germline V CDR1 and CDR2: MGHRA, YSYEKL. This CDR3 is built from 14 residues. In nucleotides, the CDR3 is TGCGCCAGCAGCCAAGATGGAGTGTCCGGGGAGCTGTTTTTT. This translates into CASSQDGVSGELFF.

The gene calls are TRBV2 and TRBJ2-3; maybe TRBD1 (6 bases). The CDR3 loop spans 13 amino acids. Germline CDR1 and CDR2: SNHLY and FYNNEI. Between the trimmed V and J ends, which lost 4 bases and 2 bases, there was a span of 7 bases. This CDR3 reads CASSGQDTDTQYF. CDR3 bases: TGTGCCAGCAGTGGACAGGACACAGATACGCAGTATTTT.

The rearrangement joins TRBV13 to TRBJ1-1; weak D call: TRBD1 (5 bases). CDR1 PRHDT and CDR2 FYEKMQ come from the germline V gene (reference sequence). V was pared by 1 base and J by 7 bases, with 16 bases between. This CDR3 region has 15 residues. The DNA of the CDR3 is TGTGCCAGCAGCTTAGTGGAGGGTAGCGACAGTGAAGCTTTCTTT. Protein sequence: CASSLVEGSDSEAFF.

The V and J genes are TRBV4-1 and TRBJ2-2; D unresolved. The length of the CDR3 is 16 residues. Trimming shortened V by 0 bases and J by 0 bases, and 8 bases separated the two germline ends. Germline V gives CDR1 MGHRA, CDR2 YSYEKL. The CDR3 protein is CASSQDSWANTGELFF. Here the CDR3 DNA reads TGCGCCAGCAGCCAAGATAGCTGGGCGAACACCGGGGAGCTGTTTTTT.

The gene calls are TRBV6-5 and TRBJ1-2; the D is unclear. The ends were cut back, 2 bases at V and 8 bases at J, with 12 bases in the middle. CDR3 length: 13 residues. Germline V gives CDR1 MNHEY, CDR2 SVGAGI. CDR3 sequence reads: CASSYTVNGGYTF. For the CDR3, the DNA is TGTGCCAGCAGTTACACTGTAAACGGGGGCTACACCTTC.

The chain uses TRBV3-1 and TRBJ2-1; TRBD2 matches at 7 bases. Germline trimming cut 3 bases from V and 12 bases from J; bases unmatched to any gene: 8. This CDR3 is 13 amino acids long. In germline, CDR1 is LGHDT, CDR2 YNNKEL (reference sequence). The CDR3 loop reads CASSHELSGGQFF. Written as DNA, the CDR3 is TGTGCCAGCAGCCACGAATTGTCGGGGGGGCAGTTCTTC.

The chain uses TRBV29-1 and TRBJ1-1, with a possible D match to TRBD1 (5 bases). Germline V gives CDR1 SQVTM, CDR2 ANQGSEA. The CDR3 length is 11 residues. V lost 7 bases and J lost 6, with 12 bases in between. CDR3 residues: CSGGWGSEAFF. CDR3 DNA: TGCAGCGGGGGATGGGGGTCTGAAGCTTTCTTT. Full variable domain (remainder filled in from reference TRBV29-1 and TRBJ1-1): SAVISQKPSRDICQRGTSLTIQCQVDSQVTMMFWYRQQPGQSLTLIATANQGSEATYESGFVIDKFPISRPNLTFSTLTVSNMSPEDSSIYLCSGGWGSEAFFGQGTRLTVV.